The entry that follows covers one T cell receptor beta chain sequence. Repertoires were generated with immunoSEQ multiplex PCR, while TCRdb's copy carries only in-frame clones and drops some. The sample has fewer than 70,000 clones; 70% to 90% are singletons. V was pared by 0 bases and J by 5 bases, with 10 bases between. Germline values: CDR1 SGHDN, CDR2 FVKESK. The CDR3 extends over 14 amino acids. These data belong to a study of technical replicates of blood from a handful of donors. Material for sequencing was PBMCs. The chain combines TRBV14 with TRBJ1-2; no reliable D call. This clonotype was sampled from a human donor in good health. Some clones in this sample may be carry-over from other donors' samples. CDR3 sequence (DNA): TGTGCCAGCAGCCAAGACCGGAGGAGGTATGGCTACACCTTC. Translated: CASSQDRRRYGYTF.